This T cell receptor (beta chain) was found in a study of draining lymph node invasion in breast cancer (dated by TCRdb to 2018 to 2021). A note on the overall study: Metastasis in lymph nodes was diagnosed using histology and cytokeratin immunohistochemistry and was confirmed with EpCAM/CD45 flow cytometry. Across breast cancer tissues, a separate targeted assay used bulk TCR-beta CDR3 sequencing to compare sorted memory regulatory T cells with memory conventional CD4 T cells. From every patient, the primary tumor plus matched non-invaded and tumor-invaded tumor-draining lymph nodes were collected, and both Treg and Tconv subsets were profiled. In the separate targeted TCR sequencing, lymph nodes from several patients were covered, and primary tumors were sequenced for three of those patients. Here is what the overall study found, with its caveats: Tracking of the top-100 tumor clones could be carried out in just a couple of patients. TCRs shared between Treg and Tconv subsets were regarded as suggestive, but not proof, of a common clonal origin. Whether Treg conversion occurred in a given organ or whether converted Tregs recirculated between nodes and tumor could not be resolved from the data. Per tissue, roughly 12-22% of Treg TCRs were found to be shared with Tconvs, and this sharing was interpreted as suggesting peripheral Treg induction. Across all tissues in the targeted TCR-seq data, Tregs appeared to be more clonally expanded than Tconvs, and both subsets showed lower diversity in tumor than in lymph nodes. Some of the top 100 tumor clones were detected in invaded and non-invaded nodes, and this detection was taken to suggest recirculation between tumor and draining nodes.

About this clonotype itself: Its antigen is not yet known. Base-call qualities are not available, and no considerably larger clone is one nucleotide away.

The library came from bulk RNA-seq. TCRdb names Illumina HiSeq 2500 as the instrument used. Regarding the original processing steps: In the separate targeted TCR-seq dataset, CDR3 sequences were extracted from raw reads and quantified using MiXCR version 2.1.5 with default parameters. TCR-beta clones in the separate targeted TCR-seq dataset were defined according to the combination of V gene, J gene and CDR3 sequence. For the separate targeted TCR-seq dataset, clones with fewer than three counts were filtered out, after which only the 90% most strongly expressed clones in each sample were kept. The separate targeted TCR-seq dataset calculated Treg-Tconv overlap for each tissue as the number of shared clones divided by the total number of Treg clones, multiplied by 100. Using fastp at Q25 and MiXCR, TCRdb reprocessed the public reads and kept productive beta chains. Rows with one shared CDR3 protein collapse into an entry with the most common genes and DNA. The V and J calls and clone size come from TCRdb's table, not from the authors' own analysis. This sample has 3,000 or so distinct CDR3 sequences in its table, and less than 65% of those were observed once. Jointly, the top ten make up around 3.6% of the sample.

For memory regulatory T cells, the sort was based on CD4+ CD45RA- CD25high cells. Tumor-draining lymph nodes were classified as non-invaded or invaded according to the absence or presence of metastatic tumor cells. T cells were pre-enriched with a Miltenyi Pan T Cell isolation kit before staining and sorting. Immunohistochemistry for estrogen receptor, progesterone receptor, HER2 and Ki-67 was used to characterize the primary tumors. Fresh surgical tissue was processed within a few hours after surgery by cutting into small fragments. Tissue fragments were enzymatically digested with Liberase TL plus DNase for under 25 minutes and were then filtered through a 40-micrometer strainer. Sorting used a BD FACS Aria II with 98-99% purity, after DAPI live/dead staining. Sorted cells were lysed in TCL buffer and RNA was purified with a Norgen Single Cell RNA purification kit including DNase treatment. Taken from the germline V gene (reference sequence), the CDR1 and CDR2 loops are LGHDT and YNNKEL. The CDR3 measures 14 amino acids from cysteine to phenylalanine. Only the CDR3 DNA is retained, 42 bases long and in frame from the first base. Relative to germline, V is 4 bases shorter and J is 4 bases shorter, with 13 bases between their ends.

The source material was sorted memory Tregs from a lymph node. The sample's cell subset or site label, decoded: CD45RA-negative sorted CD4+ T cells (memory Tconv or effector/memory Treg). The V gene is TRBV3-1 and the J gene is TRBJ1-2; the D region possibly corresponds to TRBD1 (5 bases align). This TCR derives from a female donor with luminal breast cancer. The DNA reads as follows: TGTGCCAGCAGCCTCCCAGGGACCTCCTATGGCTACACCTTC. It is translated as CASSLPGTSYGYTF.